This entry describes one TCR beta chain. Repertoires were generated with immunoSEQ multiplex PCR, while TCRdb's copy carries only in-frame clones and drops some. The table records fewer than 60,000 clones, just over 85% of them present only once. These data are taken from a study of control samples from healthy donors and cancer patients. V lost 1 base, J lost 0 bases, and 15 bases lay in between. Germline V gives CDR1 KGHSH, CDR2 LQKENI. There are 17 residues in the CDR3. The receptor comes from a woman aged 45-59 years with lung cancer. Sequencing was performed on PBMCs. The chain employs TRBV18 and TRBJ1-1; perhaps TRBD1 as D (5 bases). The CDR3 here is CASSPLDTGGMNTEAFF. Here the CDR3 DNA reads TGTGCCAGCTCACCACTCGACACAGGAGGTATGAACACTGAAGCTTTCTTT.